This entry describes one T cell receptor beta chain. Its antigen is not identified. This sample is drawn from a study of shared clonotypes between healthy human individuals. Study observations and caveats: The sharing of 5% to 6.5% of naive CD4 clonotypes was seen across a handful of donors.

Germline V gene lookup returns CDR1 SGHRS and CDR2 YFSETQ. V lost 6 bases and J 2 bases, leaving 19 bases between the germline ends. This CDR3 comprises 16 residues. For every subset, genomic DNA was evenly distributed across several immunoSEQ plates. The authors loaded approximately 220 ng DNA, 30,000 to 35,000 T cell genomes, into sorted-subset replicate PCRs. Using immunoSEQ multiplex PCR, the repertoire was profiled, and TCRdb retains in-frame clones only, with some absent. The sample shows some 2,000,000 clones, approximately 96% of them seen only once. The sample comprised naive CD4+ T cells sorted from blood. Subset noted: CD45RA+ positively selected. The chain joins TRBV5-1 to TRBJ2-3, with D perhaps TRBD2 (7 bases). The sequence was collected from a man in his late teens or twenties in good health. The CDR3 region has the DNA TGCGCCAGCACCTCCCCTGGGGGGGCCATCACAGATACGCAGTATTTT. Amino acids: CASTSPGGAITDTQYF.